This TCR beta chain was documented in a study of blood T cell repertoires in COVID-19. Generated by immunoSEQ multiplex PCR, the TCRdb table keeps only in-frame clones and is missing some. The sample lists about 88,000 clones, 90% seen once, with 6.5% to 8.5% in the top ten. Trimming cost V 0 bases and J 2 bases, with 11 bases left between them. The CDR3 loop spans 15 amino acids. CDR1 and CDR2 from the germline V gene are SGHRS and YFSETQ. Sequences were obtained from peripheral blood. The sequence came from a man aged 18 to 30 with COVID-19, enrolled during active disease. The chain uses TRBV5-1 and TRBJ1-2; the D gene is possibly TRBD1 (6 bases). The DNA of the CDR3 is TGCGCCAGCAGCTTGGTGGCCAGGGGAAACTATGGCTACACCTTC. The encoded protein is CASSLVARGNYGYTF.